This record looks at one T cell receptor (beta chain) sequence and its context. A much more abundant neighbour one base away suggests this may be a read error. The template was RNA from unsorted bulk tissue. The data stem from a study of tumor and adjacent non-tumor tissue in lung cancer. Three rounds of nested PCR, following a modified ARM-PCR protocol, produced the TCRbeta library. TCRdb re-called the multiplex PCR reads through MiXCR, storing one row per CDR3 protein. The repertoire consists of over 60,000 distinct CDR3 sequences, with 55% to 85% occurring once and the leading ten covering 28%. This CDR3 comprises 13 residues. From germline, CDR1 is KGHDR and CDR2 SFDVKD.

The sequencing input was lung tumor tissue. This sequence originates from a man in his sixties with non-small cell lung cancer. The V and J genes are TRBV24-1 and TRBJ2-1; tentative D call: TRBD1 (6 bases). In DNA, the CDR3 is TGTGCCACCACGGGTCAGGGGTACAATGAGCAGTCCTTC. The encoded protein is CATTGQGYNEQSF.